This T cell receptor beta chain was profiled in a study of cytomegalovirus exposure and HLA in healthy donors (dated by TCRdb to about 2017). Regarding the research as a whole: In an earlier analysis of roughly 500 of the donors, around 300 Gb of sequence data and 95 million to 130 million unique TCR beta sequences from about 180 million T cells were reported. About 320 gigabases of sequencing data and tens of millions of unique TCR sequences were included in an early release covering about 600 HLA-typed donors. Of the roughly 390 genotyped donors, over 80% were placed in the genetic ancestry cluster associated with self-reported Caucasian donors. The study was designed to test whether signatures of past pathogen exposure could be identified by cataloging public T cell receptors. The study used immunosequencing to profile the T cell repertoires of about 670 subjects and linked those repertoires to cytomegalovirus serostatus. Besides the first cohort of 666 subjects, a separate validation cohort made up of 95 to 150 different subjects was used. High-throughput TCR immunosequencing, statistical association of individual TCRs with disease status, and machine learning were combined to predict cytomegalovirus infection status. To study patterns of TCR occurrence, a later analysis re-analyzed previously published TCR beta repertoires from just over 650 donors and added high-resolution HLA genotyping. Rather than drawing on any new phenotypic data, the later analysis identified candidate immune exposures from TCR beta sequences and the way those sequences occurred across donors. In an earlier analysis of a few hundred of the donors, high-throughput TCR beta sequencing was used to judge whether each TCR beta V gene segment behaved as functional or pseudogenic. Donor age, sex, ethnicity and CMV serostatus were compiled alongside the repertoire data. A later genetic analysis used genome-wide SNP genotypes for about three fifths of the 666 donors, treating that subset as a discovery cohort. Every discovery cohort repertoire had been produced on one sequencing platform. HLA typing included class I and class II loci at four-digit resolution. The number of typed donors differed by locus: about 620-640 for A, B, C, DRB1 and DQB1; 500 to 550 for DQA1; roughly 600 for DPA1; and about 450 for DPB1. Roughly five DR-DQ haplotypes were treated as single units for association and clustering because of strong linkage in the cohort. Among roughly 400 genotyped donors of the cohort, an average of roughly 240,000 unique TCR beta nucleotide sequences were sequenced per donor, around a sixth of them non-productive. What the work shows at the level of the full study, not this receptor alone: A later analysis found that most CMV-associated TCR beta chains appeared HLA-restricted, with HLA associations seemingly driven largely by CMV exposure. A later analysis found that TCR association rates varied across HLA loci, with DRB1 alleles showing the most associated TCRs and HLA-C alleles the fewest. The classifier was reported to diagnose cytomegalovirus status with high specificity and sensitivity in both the original and validation cohorts. A group of highly shared sequence variants was considered likely to be a technical artifact of the sequencing pipeline. A further reported finding was that TCR beta sequences accurately predicted the HLA-A and HLA-B alleles for most subjects in the first cohort. The presence/absence analyses assumed that sequencing depth was roughly uniform across donors, and that assumption may not be true. Approximately 18 rarely observed V segments, including chromosome 9 orphons, were excluded from the earlier analysis of approximately 500 of the donors because counts were too low. V-gene and J-gene trimming of TCR beta chains was associated with a missense DCLRE1C variant in a later genetic analysis, and the association was replicated in an independent cohort. Because HLA typing was missing for some donors at each locus, association tests included only the typed subset. Several of the top co-occurrence clusters appeared to be linked to parvovirus B19, influenza, CMV and Epstein-Barr virus, according to a later analysis. Correlated functional status among segregating V segments might be attributable to linkage disequilibrium, but an unknown experimental factor could not be ruled out. Because the 87-base-pair reads could not distinguish some IMGT-functional V segments, including TRBV6-2 and TRBV6-3, those segments were excluded. In an earlier analysis of about 550 of the donors, most TCR beta V segments were observed in productive rearrangements about 90% or about 30% of the time, broadly matching IMGT annotations. Only TCR beta chains were sequenced in this cohort, and the absence of alpha or paired-chain data limited detectable features. When HLA alleles, especially DR and DQ, strongly co-occurred, TCR associations were difficult to assign to individual alleles. The authors suggested that the approach could potentially be generalized to other disease states and immunological phenotypes. According to a later genetic analysis, donors in an Asian-associated ancestry cluster had fewer N-insertions in productive TCRs than the approximately 610-donor mean. In a later analysis, HLA-associated TCR beta chains were found to be more clonally expanded and to have lower generation probabilities than equally common non-associated chains. A later analysis associated 15,000 to 20,000 TCR beta sequences with specific HLA alleles at a false discovery rate of 0.05. In vitro tests confirmed that a few of the cytomegalovirus-associated TCR beta chains recognize cytomegalovirus antigens. A total of roughly 160 TCR beta chains were listed by the study as associated with cytomegalovirus. While some public TCRs were present in many individuals, most TCR sequences turned up only very rarely across donors. Immune exposure information for the cohort was limited to CMV serostatus.

The germline V gene (reference sequence) specifies LNHNV as CDR1 and YYDKDF as CDR2. Taken from cysteine to phenylalanine, the CDR3 has 16 residues. The read is trimmed to its CDR3 DNA, 48 bases read in frame from base 1. Trimming costs V 8 bases and J 0 bases, and their ends lie 17 bases apart. Receptor libraries were prepared by the immunoSEQ multiplex PCR assay. The multiplex PCR relied on a mix of 60 forward primers for TCR Vbeta segments and 13 reverse primers for TCR Jbeta segments. The CDR3 region of rearranged TCR beta genes was amplified from genomic DNA by a multiplex PCR assay. On the Illumina HiSeq System, the amplified TCR beta libraries were sequenced as 87-base-pair reads. As for the authors' bioinformatics: Across the 640 or so repertoires, a later analysis counted about 81 million unique TCR beta chains, 9 million to 14 million of which were shared by at least two donors. Raw reads were error-corrected and collapsed into unique sequences with a nearest-neighbor algorithm that merged closely related sequences to remove PCR and sequencing errors. Alignment of CDR3 sequences to IMGT reference sequences was used to assign V, D and J gene segments. For a sequence to be retained, at least a six-nucleotide match to both a V gene segment and a J gene segment was required. Rearrangements were classified as productive when the CDR3 lacked stop codons and remained in frame with V and J, and all other rearrangements were classified as non-productive. CDR3 was defined by IMGT convention, running from the second conserved V-encoded cysteine to the conserved J-encoded phenylalanine. The earlier analysis of 587 of the donors excluded sequences that lacked an unambiguous match to a single V gene segment. An earlier analysis of just under 600 of the donors called V segments functional above 56.7% productive rearrangements and segregating when the between-donor standard deviation exceeded 5%. A statistical classification framework was built for diagnosing cytomegalovirus status from the catalog of TCR beta chain sequences. In a later analysis, TCR nucleotide sequences were compared against IMGT/GENE-DB human TR gene sequences so that V and J genes could be assigned. Using the TCRdist pipeline, a later analysis assigned CDR3 sequences along with most-parsimonious VDJ recombination scenarios. In a later analysis, each TCR beta chain was defined by its CDR3 amino acid sequence together with its V-gene family, and reads without a unique V-gene family were excluded. In a later analysis, 450 to 600 highly shared, low-generation-probability nucleotide sequences were removed to address suspected cross-contamination and a sequencing artifact. A later analysis calculated a clonal expansion index for each public chain from normalized within-repertoire ranks of inferred template counts. In a later analysis, generation probabilities were computed using a VDJ recombination model fitted to out-of-frame rearrangements, and the results were checked against IGoR. A later analysis scored TCR-TCR, TCR-HLA and TCR-CMV co-occurrence with hypergeometric tests, applying a repertoire-size bias correction to TCR pairs. In a later analysis, false discovery rates were estimated by permuting HLA or CMV assignments 20 times. A later analysis grouped co-occurring TCRs with DBSCAN, adding TCRdist sequence similarity when clustering within HLA-allele-positive subsets. Repertoires with fewer than 30,000 or more than 120,000 public chains were left out of co-occurrence clustering, as were four to six repertoires with anomalous nucleotide sharing. TCRdb re-hosts the immuneACCESS table, in-frame sequences only. Its copies lack some clones; in the studies checked, an unresolved V gene accounts for under half of them, and the cause for the rest is not known. V, J and clone size reflect that table, while D and trimming were determined from the DNA. Counted in this sample were 130,000 or so clones; roughly 80% of them appeared once. The ten top clones hold approximately 3.6% of the sample.

Regarding this clone: Its antigen is not yet known. The sample holds no much larger clone one base away, and base qualities are not on file.

The cohort comprised 710 or so healthy bone marrow donors. At the time of sampling, every cohort member was nominally healthy, though immune exposures that went unrecorded were likely present. The donor tested CMV seronegative, placing the donor among the 350 to 400 seronegative members of the cohort. Each donor provided a peripheral blood sample, and peripheral blood mononuclear cells were used for TCR beta sequencing. Genomic DNA was extracted from the blood cell samples with the Qiagen DNeasy Blood Extraction Kit. The source is a man aged 25-45 years in good health and CMV-seronegative. Sequences were obtained from PBMCs. The chain links TRBV15 with TRBJ1-5; the D gene is perhaps TRBD1, on 6 matching bases. The DNA sequence is as follows: TGTGCCACCGGCAAACTACAGGGCTATAGCAATCAGCCCCAGCATTTT. Translation gives CATGKLQGYSNQPQHF.